This T cell receptor beta chain was captured by sequencing in a study of blood T cell repertoires in COVID-19. Study overall: T cells, B-cell-depleted T cells, or PBMCs supplied cDNA or gDNA.

The CDR3 totals 9 residues. CDR1 and CDR2 (germline): DFQATT, SNEGSKA (reference sequence). Per the original methods: How many nucleated cells were present was estimated from reference gene primer amplification. This table comes from immunoSEQ multiplex PCR, and its TCRdb copy is limited to in-frame clones, with some not included. V, J and clone size were drawn from that table, and D and trimming were deduced from the DNA. This table holds about 72,000 clones, about nine tenths found once. This clone was found once. Sequencing was carried out using peripheral blood. V and J are TRBV20-1 and TRBJ1-2; no clear D gene. This clonotype originated in a man in his 70s with active or convalescent COVID-19. CDR3 protein: CKSGLGYTF. CDR3 bases: TGCAAGAGCGGTCTGGGCTACACCTTC.